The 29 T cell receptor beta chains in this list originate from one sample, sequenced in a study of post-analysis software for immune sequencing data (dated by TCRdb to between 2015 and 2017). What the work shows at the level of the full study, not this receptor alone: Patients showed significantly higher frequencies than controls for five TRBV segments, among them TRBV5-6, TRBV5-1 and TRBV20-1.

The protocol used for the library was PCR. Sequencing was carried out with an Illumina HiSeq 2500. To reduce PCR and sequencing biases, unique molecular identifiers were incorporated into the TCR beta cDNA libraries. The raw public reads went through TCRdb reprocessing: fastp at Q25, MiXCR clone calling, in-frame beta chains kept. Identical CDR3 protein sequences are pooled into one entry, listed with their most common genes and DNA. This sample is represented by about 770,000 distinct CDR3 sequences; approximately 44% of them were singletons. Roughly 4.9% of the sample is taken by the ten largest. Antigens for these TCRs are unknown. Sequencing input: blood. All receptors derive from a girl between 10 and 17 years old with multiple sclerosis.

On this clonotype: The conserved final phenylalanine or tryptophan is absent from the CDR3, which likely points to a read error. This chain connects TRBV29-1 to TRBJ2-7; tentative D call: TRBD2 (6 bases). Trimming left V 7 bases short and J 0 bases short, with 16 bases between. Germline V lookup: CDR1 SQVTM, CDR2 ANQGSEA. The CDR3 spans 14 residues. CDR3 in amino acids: CSALRLGASYEQYC. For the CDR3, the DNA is TGCAGCGCTCTACGACTAGGGGCCTCCTACGAGCAGTACTGC.

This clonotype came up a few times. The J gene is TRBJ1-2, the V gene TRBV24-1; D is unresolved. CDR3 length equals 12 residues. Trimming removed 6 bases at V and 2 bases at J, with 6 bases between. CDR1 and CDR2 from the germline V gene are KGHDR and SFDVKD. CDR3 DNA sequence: TGTGCCACCAGTCAGGCGAACTATGGCTACACCTTC. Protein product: CATSQANYGYTF.

The CDR3 spells CASSDGGRAYNEQFF. The CDR3 nucleotides read TGTGCCAGCAGTGACGGCGGGAGGGCCTACAATGAGCAGTTCTTC. The J gene is TRBJ2-1, the V gene TRBV2; 9 nucleotides line up with TRBD2. Germline V gene data show CDR1 as SNHLY and CDR2 as FYNNEI. The CDR3 has 15 amino acids. V shed 3 bases, J shed 2 bases, and the junction held 2 bases outside the gene matches.

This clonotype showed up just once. The CDR3 nucleotides are TGTGCCAGCAGCCAAGATGCCGGACAGTTGAATGAAGGCTACACCTTC. It specifies CASSQDAGQLNEGYTF. This sequence joins TRBV4-2 and TRBJ1-2, with TRBD1 as a possible D gene (6 bases). In germline, CDR1 is LGHNA, CDR2 YNFKEQ. The V end lost 0 bases, the J end lost 8 bases, and 19 bases lay between the germline ends. This CDR3 is built from 16 residues.

The CDR3 sequence: CASSYKNSNQPQHF. CDR3 DNA: TGTGCCAGCAGTTACAAGAATAGCAATCAGCCCCAGCATTTT. This chain joins TRBV27 and TRBJ1-5; D call uncertain. Germline loops: CDR1 MNHEY, CDR2 SMNVEV (reference sequence). V dropped 4 bases and J dropped 0 bases, with 7 bases sitting between them. The CDR3 spans 14 residues.

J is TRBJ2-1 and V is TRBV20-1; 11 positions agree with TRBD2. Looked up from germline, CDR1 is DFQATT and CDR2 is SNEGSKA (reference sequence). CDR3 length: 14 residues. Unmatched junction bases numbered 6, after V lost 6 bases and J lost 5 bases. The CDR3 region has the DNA TGCAGTGCCTGGGGGACTAGCGGACACAATGAGCAGTTCTTC. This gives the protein CSAWGTSGHNEQFF.

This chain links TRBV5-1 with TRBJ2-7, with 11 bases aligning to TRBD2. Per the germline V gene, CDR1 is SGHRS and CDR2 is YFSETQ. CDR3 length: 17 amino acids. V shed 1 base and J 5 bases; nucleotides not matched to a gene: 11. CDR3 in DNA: TGCGCCAGCAGCTTGTCTACAAATAGCGGGAGGGCTCACGAGCAGTACTTC. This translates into CASSLSTNSGRAHEQYF.

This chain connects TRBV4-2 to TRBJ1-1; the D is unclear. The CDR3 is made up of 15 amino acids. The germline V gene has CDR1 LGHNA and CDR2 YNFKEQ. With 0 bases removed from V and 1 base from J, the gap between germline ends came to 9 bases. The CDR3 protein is CASSQDSSWNTEAFF. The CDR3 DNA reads TGTGCCAGCAGCCAAGATAGCTCCTGGAACACTGAAGCTTTCTTT.

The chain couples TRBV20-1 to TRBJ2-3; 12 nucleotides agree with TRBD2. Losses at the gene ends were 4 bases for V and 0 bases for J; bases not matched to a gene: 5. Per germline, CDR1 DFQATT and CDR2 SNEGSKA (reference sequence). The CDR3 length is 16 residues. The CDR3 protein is CSAIGGTSGSTDTQYF. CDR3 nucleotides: TGCAGTGCTATTGGGGGGACTAGCGGGAGCACAGATACGCAGTATTTT.

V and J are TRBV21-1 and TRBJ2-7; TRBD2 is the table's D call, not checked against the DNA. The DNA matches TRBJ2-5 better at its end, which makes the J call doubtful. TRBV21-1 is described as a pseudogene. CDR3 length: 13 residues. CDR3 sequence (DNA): TGTGCCAGCAGCACCGGGACTAGGACGACCCAGTACTTC. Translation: CASSTGTRTTQYF.

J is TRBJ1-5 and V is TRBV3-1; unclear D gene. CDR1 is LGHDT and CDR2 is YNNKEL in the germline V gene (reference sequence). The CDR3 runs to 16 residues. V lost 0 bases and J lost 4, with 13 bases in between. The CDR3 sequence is CASSQEGGIGNQPQHF. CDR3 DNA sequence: TGTGCCAGCAGCCAAGAGGGAGGAATAGGGAATCAGCCCCAGCATTTT.

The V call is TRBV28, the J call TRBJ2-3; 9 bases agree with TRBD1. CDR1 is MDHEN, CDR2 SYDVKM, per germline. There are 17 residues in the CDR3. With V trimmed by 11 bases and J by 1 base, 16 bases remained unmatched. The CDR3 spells CARLTTGGFGRTDTQYF. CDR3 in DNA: TGTGCCCGCTTAACCACAGGGGGCTTTGGTCGCACAGATACGCAGTATTTT.

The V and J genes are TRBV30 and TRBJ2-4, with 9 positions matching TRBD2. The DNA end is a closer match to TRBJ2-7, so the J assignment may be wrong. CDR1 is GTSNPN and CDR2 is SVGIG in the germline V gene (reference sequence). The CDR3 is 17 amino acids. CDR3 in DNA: TGTGCCTGGAGTGTTGGGGCGACTAGCGGCTACTCCTACGAGCAGTACTTC. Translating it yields CAWSVGATSGYSYEQYF.

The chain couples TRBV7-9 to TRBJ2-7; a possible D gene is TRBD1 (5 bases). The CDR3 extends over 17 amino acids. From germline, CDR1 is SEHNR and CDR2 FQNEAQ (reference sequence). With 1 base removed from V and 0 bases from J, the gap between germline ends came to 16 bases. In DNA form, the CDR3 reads TGTGCCAGCAGCTTAGGGGCCGACAGTTTCCCCTCCTACGAGCAGTACTTC. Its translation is CASSLGADSFPSYEQYF.

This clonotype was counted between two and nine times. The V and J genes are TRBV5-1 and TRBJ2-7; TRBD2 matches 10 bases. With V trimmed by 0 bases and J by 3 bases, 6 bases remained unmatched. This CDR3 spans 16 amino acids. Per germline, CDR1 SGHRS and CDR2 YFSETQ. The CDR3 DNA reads TGCGCCAGCAGCTTGGGGGCTAGCGGGAGCAACTACGAGCAGTACTTC. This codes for CASSLGASGSNYEQYF.

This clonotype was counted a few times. CDR3 sequence (DNA): TGTGCCAGCAGTAACGGTTATGGCTACACCTTC. Translated: CASSNGYGYTF. This chain uses TRBV6-5 with TRBJ1-2; D remains ambiguous. Germline CDR1 is MNHEY and CDR2 is SVGAGI. V lost 5 bases to trimming and J lost 5 bases, with 6 bases between them. The CDR3 runs 11 residues.

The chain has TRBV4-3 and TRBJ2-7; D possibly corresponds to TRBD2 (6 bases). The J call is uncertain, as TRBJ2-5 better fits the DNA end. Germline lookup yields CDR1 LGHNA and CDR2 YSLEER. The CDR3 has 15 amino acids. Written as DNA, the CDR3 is TGCGCCAGCAGCCAAGGGGTAAAAGCGGGAGAGACCCAGTACTTC. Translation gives CASSQGVKAGETQYF.

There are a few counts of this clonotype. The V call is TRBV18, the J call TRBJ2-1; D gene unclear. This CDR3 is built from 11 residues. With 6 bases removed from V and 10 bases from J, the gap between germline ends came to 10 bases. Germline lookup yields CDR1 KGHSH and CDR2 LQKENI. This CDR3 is CASSTKDEQFF. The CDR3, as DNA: TGTGCCAGCTCGACGAAGGACGAGCAGTTCTTC.

Here the CDR3 DNA reads TGCAGTGCTAGAGATAGTGCCTACAGCTCCTACGAGCAGTACTTC. Its translation is CSARDSAYSSYEQYF. The chain links TRBV20-1 to TRBJ2-7; D unclear. CDR1 and CDR2 from the germline V gene are DFQATT and SNEGSKA (reference sequence). CDR3 length: 15 residues. Trimming pared 0 bases from V and 0 bases from J, leaving 12 bases between.

The CDR3 DNA is TGTGCCAGCAAGCCGGGACTAGCGGGGTCCTACGAGCAGTACTTC. Protein: CASKPGLAGSYEQYF. The chain combines TRBV6-5 with TRBJ2-7; 13 nucleotides agree with TRBD2. CDR3 length: 15 amino acids. Germline V lookup: CDR1 MNHEY, CDR2 SVGAGI. V shed 7 bases, J shed 1 base, and the junction held 4 bases outside the gene matches.

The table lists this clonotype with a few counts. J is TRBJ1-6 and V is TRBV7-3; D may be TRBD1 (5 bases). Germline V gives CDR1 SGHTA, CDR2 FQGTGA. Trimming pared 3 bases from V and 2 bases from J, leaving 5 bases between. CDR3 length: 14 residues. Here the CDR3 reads CASSLDTYNSPLHF. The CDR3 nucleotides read TGTGCCAGCAGCTTGGACACCTATAATTCACCCCTCCACTTT.

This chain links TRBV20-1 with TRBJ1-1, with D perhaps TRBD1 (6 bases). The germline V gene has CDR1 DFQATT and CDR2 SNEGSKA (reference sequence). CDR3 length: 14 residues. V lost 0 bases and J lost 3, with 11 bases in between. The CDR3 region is CSARDRGIYTEAFF. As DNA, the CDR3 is TGCAGTGCTAGAGACAGGGGTATCTACACTGAAGCTTTCTTT.

CDR3 nucleotides: TGCAGTGCTAGAGATCGAATCGGGGGTCCTGGCTACGAGCAGTACTTC. Translation: CSARDRIGGPGYEQYF. The rearrangement joins TRBV20-1 to TRBJ2-7; weak D call: TRBD2 (6 bases). The CDR3 sequence is 16 residues long. Germline CDR1 is DFQATT and CDR2 is SNEGSKA (reference sequence). Between the trimmed V and J ends, which lost 0 bases and 3 bases, there was a span of 18 bases.

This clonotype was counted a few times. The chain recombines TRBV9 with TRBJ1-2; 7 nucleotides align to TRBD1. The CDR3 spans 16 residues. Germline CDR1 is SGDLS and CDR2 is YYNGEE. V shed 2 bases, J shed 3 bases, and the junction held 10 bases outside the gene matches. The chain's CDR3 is CASSVNALTGDYGYTF. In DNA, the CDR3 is TGTGCCAGCAGCGTGAACGCCCTTACAGGGGACTATGGCTACACCTTC.

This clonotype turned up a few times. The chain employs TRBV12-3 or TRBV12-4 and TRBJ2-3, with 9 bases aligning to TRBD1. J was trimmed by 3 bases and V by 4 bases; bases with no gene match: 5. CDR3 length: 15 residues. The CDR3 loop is CASSSTGTGTDTQYF. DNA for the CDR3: TGTGCCAGCAGTTCCACCGGGACAGGGACAGATACGCAGTATTTT.

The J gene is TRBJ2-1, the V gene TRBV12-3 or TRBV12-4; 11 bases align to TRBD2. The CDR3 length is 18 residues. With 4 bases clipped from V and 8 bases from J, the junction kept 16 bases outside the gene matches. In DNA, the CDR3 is TGTGCCAGCAGTTCAAACCCAAGTACTAGCGGGAGTTGCTATGAGCAGTTCTTC. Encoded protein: CASSSNPSTSGSCYEQFF.

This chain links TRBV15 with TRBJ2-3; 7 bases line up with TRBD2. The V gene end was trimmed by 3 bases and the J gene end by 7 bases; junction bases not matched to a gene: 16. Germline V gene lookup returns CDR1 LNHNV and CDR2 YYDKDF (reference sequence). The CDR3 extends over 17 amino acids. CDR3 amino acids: CATSRTPRVAGPHTQYF. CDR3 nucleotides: TGTGCCACCAGCAGGACCCCGAGGGTAGCGGGCCCTCATACGCAGTATTTT.

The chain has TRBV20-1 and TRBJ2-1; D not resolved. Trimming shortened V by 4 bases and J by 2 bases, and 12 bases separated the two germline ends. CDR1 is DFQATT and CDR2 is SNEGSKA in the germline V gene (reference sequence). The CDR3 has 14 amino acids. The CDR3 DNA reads TGCAGTGCTACATGGGAATTCCCCTACAATGAGCAGTTCTTC. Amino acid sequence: CSATWEFPYNEQFF.

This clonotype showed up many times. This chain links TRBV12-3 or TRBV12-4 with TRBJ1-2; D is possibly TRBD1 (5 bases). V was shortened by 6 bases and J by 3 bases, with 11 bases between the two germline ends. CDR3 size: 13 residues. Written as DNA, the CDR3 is TGTGCCAGCAGCCCCCGGGGGGACTATGGCTACACCTTC. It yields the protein CASSPRGDYGYTF.